The T cell receptor (beta chain) under discussion was sequenced for a study of regulatory dendritic cells for organ transplantation. Regarding the study as a whole: Considerable individual heterogeneity was seen in alloreactive memory CD8+ T cells. Regulatory dendritic cells appeared to expand memory CD8+ clones less than mature ones. Among resting subsets, memory CD8+ cells contained the most alloreactive clonotypes. Memory CD8+ T cells were the most oligoclonal; naive cells were highly diverse.

Clones were sequenced by immunoSEQ multiplex PCR, and TCRdb holds only the in-frame ones, with some missing. The repertoire holds fewer than 40,000 clones, with about 93% as singletons. V lost 0 bases to trimming and J lost 6 bases, with 6 bases between them. Germline assignment: CDR1 LGHNA and CDR2 YNFKEQ. The CDR3 is 13 residues long. This clone turned up a few times. The antigen is not known. The genes are TRBV4-2 and TRBJ1-5; tentatively, D is TRBD1 (5 bases). This clonotype was obtained from a human donor in good health. The sample taken for sequencing was naive CD8+ T cells from blood. Subset denoted: CD45RA+ naive T cells. CDR3 coding DNA: TGTGCCAGCAGCCAAGAGGGGGGTCAGCCCCAGCATTTT. Protein sequence: CASSQEGGQPQHF.